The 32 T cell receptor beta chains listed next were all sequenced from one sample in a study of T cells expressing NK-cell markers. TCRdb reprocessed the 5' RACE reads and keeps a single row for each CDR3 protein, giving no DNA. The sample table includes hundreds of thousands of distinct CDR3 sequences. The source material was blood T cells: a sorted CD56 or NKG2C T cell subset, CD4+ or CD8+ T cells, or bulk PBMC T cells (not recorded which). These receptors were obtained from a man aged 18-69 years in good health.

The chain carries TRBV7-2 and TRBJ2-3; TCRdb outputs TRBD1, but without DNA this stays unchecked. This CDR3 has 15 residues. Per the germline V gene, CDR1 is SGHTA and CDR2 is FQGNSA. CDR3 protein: CASSLVRGAGDTQYF.

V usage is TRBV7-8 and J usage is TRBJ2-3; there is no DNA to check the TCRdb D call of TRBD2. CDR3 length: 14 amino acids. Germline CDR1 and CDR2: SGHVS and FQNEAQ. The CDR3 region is CASSHRGVPDTQYF.

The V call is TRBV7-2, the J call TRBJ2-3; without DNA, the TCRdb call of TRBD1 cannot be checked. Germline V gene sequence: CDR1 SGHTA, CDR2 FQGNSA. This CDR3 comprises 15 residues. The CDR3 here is CASSRIRGSTDTQYF. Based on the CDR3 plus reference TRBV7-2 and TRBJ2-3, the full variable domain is GAGVSQSPSNKVTEKGKDVELRCDPISGHTALYWYRQSLGQGLEFLIYFQGNSAPDKSGLPSDRFSAERTGGSVSTLTIQRTQQEDSAVYLCASSRIRGSTDTQYFGPGTRLTVL.

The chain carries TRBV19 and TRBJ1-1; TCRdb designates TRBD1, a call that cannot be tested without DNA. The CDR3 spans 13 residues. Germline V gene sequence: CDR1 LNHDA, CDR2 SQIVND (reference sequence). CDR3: CASSEQGNTEAFF.

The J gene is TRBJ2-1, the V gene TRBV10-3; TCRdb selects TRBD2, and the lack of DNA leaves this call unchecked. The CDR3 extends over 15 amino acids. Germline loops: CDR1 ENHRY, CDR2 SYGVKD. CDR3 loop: CGKARGGASYNEQFF.

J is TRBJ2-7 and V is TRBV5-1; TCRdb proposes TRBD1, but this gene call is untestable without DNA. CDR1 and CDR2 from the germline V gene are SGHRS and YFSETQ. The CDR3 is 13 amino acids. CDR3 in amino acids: CASRPQGAQEQYF. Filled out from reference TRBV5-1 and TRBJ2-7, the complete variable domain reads KAGVTQTPRYLIKTRGQQVTLSCSPISGHRSVSWYQQTPGQGLQFLFEYFSETQRNKGNFPGRFSGRQFSNSRSEMNVSTLELGDSALYLCASRPQGAQEQYFGPGTRLTVT.

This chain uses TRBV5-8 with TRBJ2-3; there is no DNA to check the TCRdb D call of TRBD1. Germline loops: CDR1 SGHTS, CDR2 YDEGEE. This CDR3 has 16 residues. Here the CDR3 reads CASSHQPNRGTDTQYF.

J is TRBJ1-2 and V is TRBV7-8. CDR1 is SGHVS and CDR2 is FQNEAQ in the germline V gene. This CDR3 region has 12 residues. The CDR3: CASSTWVLGYTF.

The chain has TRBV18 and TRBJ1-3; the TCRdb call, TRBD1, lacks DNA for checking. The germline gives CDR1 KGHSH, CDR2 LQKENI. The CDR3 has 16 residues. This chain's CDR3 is CASSQAQGAYGNTIYF.

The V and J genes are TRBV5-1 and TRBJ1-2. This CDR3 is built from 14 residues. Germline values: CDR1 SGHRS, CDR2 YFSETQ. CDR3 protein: CASSWDIYSYGYTF.

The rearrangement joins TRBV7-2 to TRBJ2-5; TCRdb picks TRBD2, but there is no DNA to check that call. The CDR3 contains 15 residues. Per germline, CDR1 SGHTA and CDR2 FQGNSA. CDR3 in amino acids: CASSLDSTSIKTQYF.

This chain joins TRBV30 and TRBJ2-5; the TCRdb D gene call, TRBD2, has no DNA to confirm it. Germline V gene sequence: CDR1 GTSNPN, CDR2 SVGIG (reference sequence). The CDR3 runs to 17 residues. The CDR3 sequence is CAWSSHKRGGLWETQYF.

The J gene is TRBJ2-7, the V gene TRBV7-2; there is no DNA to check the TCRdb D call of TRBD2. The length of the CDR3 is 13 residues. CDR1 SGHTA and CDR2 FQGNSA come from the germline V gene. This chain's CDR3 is CASSLGLAYEQYF.

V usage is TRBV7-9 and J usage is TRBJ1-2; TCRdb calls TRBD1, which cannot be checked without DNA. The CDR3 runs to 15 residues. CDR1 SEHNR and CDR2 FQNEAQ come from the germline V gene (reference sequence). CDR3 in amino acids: CASSLLFRDRDGYTF.

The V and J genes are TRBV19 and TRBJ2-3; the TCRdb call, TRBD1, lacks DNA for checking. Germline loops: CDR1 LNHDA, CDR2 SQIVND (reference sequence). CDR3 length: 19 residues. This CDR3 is CASSPPPGRGGTSTDTQYF.

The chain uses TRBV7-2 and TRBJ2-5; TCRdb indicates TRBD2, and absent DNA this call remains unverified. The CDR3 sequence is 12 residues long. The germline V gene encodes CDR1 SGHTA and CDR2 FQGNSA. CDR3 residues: CASSLEVGLPYF.

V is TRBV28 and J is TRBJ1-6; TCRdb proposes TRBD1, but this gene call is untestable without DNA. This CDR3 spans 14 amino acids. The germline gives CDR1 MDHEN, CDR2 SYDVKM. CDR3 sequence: CASILTGTNSPLHF.

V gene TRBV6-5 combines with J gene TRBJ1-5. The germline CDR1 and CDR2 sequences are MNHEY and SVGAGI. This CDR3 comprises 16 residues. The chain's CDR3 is CASSSLGIYSNQPQHF.

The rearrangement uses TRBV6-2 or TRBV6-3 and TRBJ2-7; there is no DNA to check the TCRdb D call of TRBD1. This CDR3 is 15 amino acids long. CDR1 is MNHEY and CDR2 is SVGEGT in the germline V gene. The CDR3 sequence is CASFDGGSASYEQYF.

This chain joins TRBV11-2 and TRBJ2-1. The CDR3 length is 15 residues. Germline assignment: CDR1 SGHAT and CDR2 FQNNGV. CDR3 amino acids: CASTKRQGLYNEQFF. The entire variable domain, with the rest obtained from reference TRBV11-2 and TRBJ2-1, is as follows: EAGVAQSPRYKIIEKRQSVAFWCNPISGHATLYWYQQILGQGPKLLIQFQNNGVVDDSQLPKDRFSAERLKGVDSTLKIQPAKLEDSAVYLCASTKRQGLYNEQFFGPGTRLTVL.

This CDR3 reads CASSLLAGRSRYGIGELFF. The chain has TRBV27 and TRBJ2-2; TCRdb's D call, TRBD1, is unchecked because there is no DNA. The CDR3 sequence is 19 residues long. Germline V lookup: CDR1 MNHEY, CDR2 SMNVEV (reference sequence).

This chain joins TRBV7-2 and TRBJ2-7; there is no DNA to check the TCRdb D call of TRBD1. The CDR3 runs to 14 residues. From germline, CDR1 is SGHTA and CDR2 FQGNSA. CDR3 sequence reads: CASSLRPGPYEQYF.

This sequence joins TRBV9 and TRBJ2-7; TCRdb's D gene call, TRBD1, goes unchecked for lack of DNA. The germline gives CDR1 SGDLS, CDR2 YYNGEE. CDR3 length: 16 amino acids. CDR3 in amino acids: CASSVGLGEGSYEQYF.

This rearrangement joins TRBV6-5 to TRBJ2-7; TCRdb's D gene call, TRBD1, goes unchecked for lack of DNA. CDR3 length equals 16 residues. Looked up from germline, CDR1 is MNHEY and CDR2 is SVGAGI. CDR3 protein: CASSYSFEQGTLEQYF.

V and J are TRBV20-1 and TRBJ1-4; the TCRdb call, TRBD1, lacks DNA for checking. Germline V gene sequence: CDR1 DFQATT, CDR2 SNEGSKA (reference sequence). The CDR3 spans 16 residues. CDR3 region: CSASYGQGGYNERLFF.

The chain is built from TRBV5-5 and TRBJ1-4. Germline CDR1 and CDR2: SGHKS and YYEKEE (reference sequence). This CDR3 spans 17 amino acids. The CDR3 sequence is CASSTRRTQATNEKLFF.

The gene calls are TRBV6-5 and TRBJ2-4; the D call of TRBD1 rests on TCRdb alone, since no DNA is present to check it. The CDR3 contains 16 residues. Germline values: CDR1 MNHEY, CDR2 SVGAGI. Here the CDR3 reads CASSYGPEGAKNIQYF.

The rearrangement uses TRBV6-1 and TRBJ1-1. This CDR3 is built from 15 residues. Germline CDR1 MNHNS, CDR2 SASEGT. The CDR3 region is CASIPRGALSTEAFF.

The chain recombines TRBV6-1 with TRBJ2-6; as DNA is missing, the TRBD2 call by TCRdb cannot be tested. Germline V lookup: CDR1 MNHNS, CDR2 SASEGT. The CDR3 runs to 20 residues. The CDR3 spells CASSGVKGLHSPSGANVLTF.

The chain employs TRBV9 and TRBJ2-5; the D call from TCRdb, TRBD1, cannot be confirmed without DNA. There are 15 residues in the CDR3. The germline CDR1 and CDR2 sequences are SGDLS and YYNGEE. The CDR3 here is CASSVAGGPAETQYF. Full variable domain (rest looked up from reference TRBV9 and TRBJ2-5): DSGVTQTPKHLITATGQRVTLRCSPRSGDLSVYWYQQSLDQGLQFLIQYYNGEERAKGNILERFSAQQFPDLHSELNLSSLELGDSALYFCASSVAGGPAETQYFGPGTRLLVL.

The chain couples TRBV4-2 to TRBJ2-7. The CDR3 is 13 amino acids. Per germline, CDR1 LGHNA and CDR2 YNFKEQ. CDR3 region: CASSQETDYEQYF.

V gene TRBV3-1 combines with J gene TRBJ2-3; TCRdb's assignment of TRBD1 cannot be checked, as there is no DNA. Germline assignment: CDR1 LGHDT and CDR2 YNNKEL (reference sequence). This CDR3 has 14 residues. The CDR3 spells CASSQDSGADTQYF.